The 31 T cell receptor beta chains below come from one sample, sequenced in a study of blood T cells in healthy people across ages (dated by TCRdb to the mid-2010s). Libraries were prepared through 5' RACE. The reads were generated on an Illumina HiSeq 2500. A second about 7 to 11 cycle PCR used a sample-barcoded 5' primer and a J-beta primer mix. TCRdb itself trimmed the public reads at Q25 with fastp, ran MiXCR and retained productive beta chains. Each entry merges the rows of one CDR3 protein and shows their most common DNA and genes. This sample comprises roughly 560,000 distinct CDR3 sequences, 20% to 30% of them detected only once. The ten biggest clones cover approximately 8.7% of the sample. In addition, the sample was reused for a study of T cells of mothers and their children.

The source material was blood. The receptors originated from a boy under 18 in good health.

The chain couples TRBV18 to TRBJ2-5; the match to TRBD2 covers 7 bases. J was trimmed by 0 bases and V by 0 bases; bases with no gene match: 7. The CDR3 is 17 amino acids. Germline V gives CDR1 KGHSH, CDR2 LQKENI. The CDR3 DNA follows: TGTGCCAGCTCACCACCCTCAGCGGGGTCGTACCAAGAGACCCAGTACTTC. Translating gives CASSPPSAGSYQETQYF.

This clonotype was detected ten times or more. J is TRBJ2-5 and V is TRBV7-9; D is uncertain. The DNA end is a closer match to TRBJ2-7, so the J assignment may be wrong. This CDR3 has 11 amino acids. Germline CDR1 is SEHNR and CDR2 is FQNEAQ (reference sequence). CDR3 residues: CASSLDDEQYF. In DNA, the CDR3 is TGTGCCAGCAGCTTAGATGACGAGCAGTACTTC.

The rearrangement links TRBV9 to TRBJ2-3; D gene uncertain. This CDR3 is built from 14 residues. Germline lookup yields CDR1 SGDLS and CDR2 YYNGEE. V dropped 0 bases and J dropped 4 bases, with 9 bases sitting between them. The CDR3 DNA sequence: TGTGCCAGCAGCGTAGAGGGAAACCCAGATACGCAGTATTTT. Translated, it gives CASSVEGNPDTQYF.

This chain uses TRBV3-1 with TRBJ1-1; possible D gene TRBD1, 6 bases. Germline V gene lookup returns CDR1 LGHDT and CDR2 YNNKEL (reference sequence). V lost 9 bases and J 2 bases, leaving 16 bases between the germline ends. The CDR3 is 14 residues long. The CDR3 nucleotides are TGTGCCAGTAGTGGGACAATAGGCAACACTGAAGCTTTCTTT. Its protein product is CASSGTIGNTEAFF.

This chain connects TRBV12-3 or TRBV12-4 to TRBJ2-1; D call uncertain. Trimming removed 5 bases from V and 4 bases from J, with 12 bases in between. The CDR3 totals 14 residues. The CDR3 DNA reads TGTGCCAGCAGTAAATCCTTACAGTACAATGAGCAGTTCTTC. Translation: CASSKSLQYNEQFF.

Comments on this clonotype: One end of the junction does not line up with germline, which may come from a read error. The gene calls are TRBV15 and TRBJ1-1; 9 bases are shared with TRBD1. The V gene's germline CDR1 is LNHNV and CDR2 YYDKDF (reference sequence). This CDR3 contains 14 residues. In DNA, the CDR3 is TGTGCCGCCAGCAGAGACAGGGGGGGCGGTGAAGCTTTCTTT. It yields the protein CAASRDRGGGEAFF.

This clonotype was found a few times. The chain uses TRBV5-5 and TRBJ2-3; 8 bases line up with TRBD2. The CDR3 extends over 18 amino acids. With V trimmed by 4 bases and J by 0 bases, 13 bases remained unmatched. Germline assignment: CDR1 SGHKS and CDR2 YYEKEE (reference sequence). CDR3 nucleotides: TGTGCCAGCAGCCCTGTGAGCGGGAGTGTCGTTAGCACAGATACGCAGTATTTT. Its protein is CASSPVSGSVVSTDTQYF.

This clonotype was detected a few times. V and J are TRBV12-3 or TRBV12-4 and TRBJ2-6; TRBD1 matches 9 bases. The CDR3 contains 18 residues. J lost 2 bases, V lost 5 bases, and 10 bases had no gene match. The DNA for the CDR3 is TGTGCCAGCAGTCCAGCCCGGGACAGGGTAACTGGGGCCAACGTCCTGACTTTC. It encodes CASSPARDRVTGANVLTF.

Only a few counts were recorded for this clonotype. The chain has TRBV28 and TRBJ2-5, with TRBD2 matching 12 bases. The CDR3 has 16 amino acids. Per germline, CDR1 MDHEN and CDR2 SYDVKM. V lost 5 bases to trimming and J lost 5 bases; unmatched junction nucleotides: 9. The CDR3 reads CASSPLAGGPRETQYF. The CDR3 nucleotides are TGTGCCAGCAGTCCGCTAGCGGGAGGGCCGAGGGAGACCCAGTACTTC.

This clonotype has a handful of counts. The chain carries TRBV7-9 and TRBJ2-3; 15 bases align to TRBD2. The CDR3 contains 19 residues. Germline V CDR1 and CDR2: SEHNR, FQNEAQ (reference sequence). The junction had 12 bases not matched to a gene; V was cut back by 3 bases and J by 5 bases. The CDR3 sequence is CASSFFGLAGGTNGDTQYF. The CDR3 region has the DNA TGTGCCAGCAGCTTTTTCGGACTAGCGGGGGGGACTAACGGAGATACGCAGTATTTT. Together with reference TRBV7-9 and TRBJ2-3, the CDR3 gives the full variable domain: DTGVSQNPRHKITKRGQNVTFRCDPISEHNRLYWYRQTLGQGPEFLTYFQNEAQLEKSRLLSDRFSAERPKGSFSTLEIQRTEQGDSAMYLCASSFFGLAGGTNGDTQYFGPGTRLTVL.

Many counts were recorded for this clonotype. This sequence joins TRBV5-4 and TRBJ2-5, with D tentatively TRBD2 (5 bases). The CDR3 runs to 16 residues. V lost 0 bases, J lost 3 bases, and 15 bases lay in between. Germline CDR1 reads SGHNT; CDR2 reads YYREEE (reference sequence). This CDR3 reads CASSLAATRAKETQYF. Written as DNA, the CDR3 is TGTGCCAGCAGCTTGGCGGCAACTAGGGCCAAAGAGACCCAGTACTTC.

In its sample, this clonotype was seen a few times. This chain uses TRBV29-1 with TRBJ2-5; 10 bases fit TRBD1. The DNA end is more similar to TRBJ2-1, so the J call may be wrong. Looked up from germline, CDR1 is SQVTM and CDR2 is ANQGSEA. The CDR3 covers 14 residues. The CDR3 region has the DNA TGCAGCGCGTCCGGGACAGGGGAATACAATGAGCAGTTCTTC. It is translated as CSASGTGEYNEQFF.

This clonotype was recorded a few times. J is TRBJ2-3 and V is TRBV10-3; a weak D match, TRBD2 (5 bases). Germline V lookup: CDR1 ENHRY, CDR2 SYGVKD. The CDR3 extends over 15 amino acids. The V and J ends lost 2 bases and 0 bases respectively, with 9 bases between them. CDR3 in DNA: TGTGCCATCAGTGAGGAGGGAGCTAGCACAGATACGCAGTATTTT. Its protein is CAISEEGASTDTQYF.

Concerning this clonotype itself: At one end, the junction sequence differs from germline, possibly due to a read error. V gene TRBV4-3 combines with J gene TRBJ2-5, with unresolved D. CDR1 LGHNA and CDR2 YSLEER come from the germline V gene. This CDR3 has 10 amino acids. The CDR3 loop reads CASSQPKASF. In DNA, the CDR3 is TGCGCCAGCAGCCAACCCAAGGCGTCCTTC.

The CDR3 spells CASSSQTGGRQPQHF. CDR3 DNA sequence: TGTGCCAGCAGTTCCCAGACAGGCGGGAGACAGCCCCAGCATTTT. The chain recombines TRBV12-3 or TRBV12-4 with TRBJ1-5; a possible D gene is TRBD1 (6 bases). The CDR3 runs to 15 residues. Trimming took 4 bases from V and 7 from J, leaving 17 bases between them.

The gene calls are TRBV3-1 and TRBJ1-1; 7 bases are a match to TRBD1. Germline loops: CDR1 LGHDT, CDR2 YNNKEL (reference sequence). Germline trimming cut 0 bases from V and 5 bases from J; bases unmatched to any gene: 6. This CDR3 is built from 15 residues. The CDR3 sequence is CASSQDPGGTTEAFF. DNA for the CDR3: TGTGCCAGCAGCCAAGACCCAGGGGGGACGACTGAAGCTTTCTTT.

The table lists this clonotype with a few counts. The V and J genes are TRBV28 and TRBJ2-5; possibly TRBD1 for D (6 bases). This CDR3 comprises 18 residues. V was clipped by 3 bases and J by 0 bases, with 20 bases between them. CDR1 is MDHEN and CDR2 is SYDVKM in the germline V gene. Written as DNA, the CDR3 is TGTGCCAGCAGTTTTAATATTGGTGGTTCAGGGGACCAAGAGACCCAGTACTTC. It encodes CASSFNIGGSGDQETQYF.

In this sample, this clonotype turned up a few times. The rearrangement joins TRBV24-1 to TRBJ2-2, with D possibly TRBD2 on 6 matching bases. The CDR3 contains 17 residues. With 4 bases removed from V and 0 bases from J, the gap between germline ends came to 14 bases. Germline V lookup: CDR1 KGHDR, CDR2 SFDVKD. In DNA form, the CDR3 reads TGTGCCACCAGTGACGGGAGTTATTCTACGAACACCGGGGAGCTGTTTTTT. It codes for CATSDGSYSTNTGELFF.

In regard to this clonotype: A junction end diverges from the germline sequence, so it may reflect a read error. The chain employs TRBV5-1 and TRBJ2-1; TRBD1 matches 9 bases. The J call may be faulty, since TRBJ2-7 better matches the DNA end. This CDR3 spans 14 amino acids. Germline CDR1 is SGHRS and CDR2 is YFSETQ. The CDR3 spells CAGSLWDRDYEQYF. The CDR3 DNA reads as TGCGCCGGCAGCTTGTGGGACAGGGACTACGAGCAGTACTTC.

This clonotype was detected a few times. V and J are TRBV7-2 and TRBJ2-7, with 10 bases lining up with TRBD2. With 5 bases clipped from V and 3 bases from J, the junction kept 7 bases outside the gene matches. The CDR3 contains 15 residues. The germline V gene has CDR1 SGHTA and CDR2 FQGNSA. The CDR3 is CASSHTSGKIYEQYF. The CDR3 nucleotides read TGTGCCAGCAGCCACACTAGCGGGAAGATCTACGAGCAGTACTTC.

There are a few counts of this clonotype. The chain employs TRBV28 and TRBJ2-5; D perhaps matches TRBD1 (5 bases). CDR3 length: 13 amino acids. Trimming took 7 bases from V and 5 from J, leaving 14 bases between them. Per the germline V gene, CDR1 is MDHEN and CDR2 is SYDVKM. CDR3 region: CASNGQGYETQYF. For the CDR3, the DNA is TGTGCCAGCAATGGGCAGGGATACGAGACCCAGTACTTC. The entire variable domain, with the rest obtained from reference TRBV28 and TRBJ2-5, is as follows: DVKVTQSSRYLVKRTGEKVFLECVQDMDHENMFWYRQDPGLGLRLIYFSYDVKMKEKGDIPEGYSVSREKKERFSLILESASTNQTSMYLCASNGQGYETQYFGPGTRLLVL.

This clonotype was picked up many times. The CDR3 DNA sequence: TGCGCCAGCAGCCAAGGCACCTTAGCGGGGGCCCCGGGAGAGGAGGACAATGAGCAGTTCTTC. Protein sequence: CASSQGTLAGAPGEEDNEQFF. The rearrangement uses TRBV4-3 and TRBJ2-1; 9 bases fit TRBD2. The germline CDR1 and CDR2 sequences are LGHNA and YSLEER. The ends lost 1 base at V and 5 bases at J; junction bases unmatched: 21. The CDR3 runs 21 residues.

V gene TRBV18 combines with J gene TRBJ1-5; TRBD1 might be the D (5 bases). Germline CDR1 and CDR2: KGHSH and LQKENI. Trimming removed 6 bases from V and 3 bases from J, with 12 bases in between. The CDR3 is 14 residues long. CDR3: CASSSSGPNQPQHF. Written as DNA, the CDR3 is TGTGCCAGCTCTAGCTCAGGGCCCAATCAGCCCCAGCATTTT.

This clonotype turned up a few times. This chain links TRBV3-1 with TRBJ1-2; the D is unclear. The CDR3 extends over 15 amino acids. Germline V gives CDR1 LGHDT, CDR2 YNNKEL (reference sequence). V was clipped by 0 bases and J by 6 bases, with 14 bases between them. The CDR3 region has the DNA TGTGCCAGCAGCCAAGACGCCAGGCAGTACAATGGCTACACCTTC. It encodes CASSQDARQYNGYTF.

This clonotype was picked up a small number of times. The genes are TRBV7-9 and TRBJ2-1; 8 bases map to TRBD1. V trimming: 5 bases; J trimming: 4 bases; junction bases outside the gene matches: 16. This CDR3 has 18 amino acids. CDR1 is SEHNR and CDR2 is FQNEAQ in the germline V gene (reference sequence). The CDR3 loop is CASSPPPGQDLLYNEQFF. The DNA for the CDR3 is TGTGCCAGCAGCCCTCCTCCGGGACAGGACCTACTGTACAATGAGCAGTTCTTC.

The chain carries TRBV7-2 and TRBJ2-7, with 11 bases that match TRBD2. From germline, CDR1 is SGHTA and CDR2 FQGNSA. V trimming: 4 bases; J trimming: 6 bases; junction bases outside the gene matches: 8. This CDR3 region has 15 residues. This CDR3 is CASSSLAGGNIEQYF. CDR3 nucleotides: TGTGCCAGCAGCTCCCTAGCGGGGGGAAATATCGAGCAGTACTTC.

The gene calls are TRBV7-9 and TRBJ1-4, with D perhaps matching TRBD1 (5 bases). Germline loops: CDR1 SEHNR, CDR2 FQNEAQ (reference sequence). The V gene lost 5 bases and the J gene lost 7 bases, with 14 bases spanning the gap. The CDR3 has 14 amino acids. The DNA of the CDR3 is TGTGCCAGCAGCCAAAGCAGGGCTCCTGAAAAACTGTTTTTT. Encoded protein: CASSQSRAPEKLFF.

This clonotype occurred a few times. The J gene is TRBJ2-3, the V gene TRBV7-3, with TRBD2 matching 11 bases. V lost 2 bases to trimming and J lost 8 bases; unmatched junction nucleotides: 6. Germline V gives CDR1 SGHTA, CDR2 FQGTGA. The CDR3 length is 15 residues. In nucleotides, the CDR3 is TGTGCCAGCAGCTTAGGACTAGCGGGCAGAGTTACGCAGTATTTT. As protein: CASSLGLAGRVTQYF.

This clonotype was observed a handful of times. The chain employs TRBV7-9 and TRBJ2-5, with a tentative D call TRBD1 (6 bases). Germline V gene lookup returns CDR1 SEHNR and CDR2 FQNEAQ (reference sequence). This CDR3 is 12 amino acids long. V lost 8 bases to trimming and J lost 5 bases, with 12 bases between them. CDR3 DNA sequence: TGTGCCAGCGCTGGGGGCACGGAGACCCAGTACTTC. Translating it yields CASAGGTETQYF.

This chain connects TRBV15 to TRBJ2-7; tentatively, D is TRBD1 or TRBD2 (5 bases each). Germline lookup yields CDR1 LNHNV and CDR2 YYDKDF (reference sequence). V gave up 2 bases and J gave up 1 base, with 12 bases separating them. This CDR3 has 15 amino acids. The DNA for the CDR3 is TGTGCCACCAGCAGAAGGGGAGACAGTTCCTACGAGCAGTACTTC. It is translated as CATSRRGDSSYEQYF.

This clonotype was seen more than once but under ten times. The chain is built from TRBV24-1 and TRBJ1-1; D not resolved. The CDR3 consists of 12 residues. Germline V gene sequence: CDR1 KGHDR, CDR2 SFDVKD. Trimming stripped 1 base from V and 7 bases from J, with 6 bases between. The CDR3 region has the DNA TGTGCCACCAGTGATTTAGAGGATGAAGCTTTCTTT. This encodes CATSDLEDEAFF.